This T cell receptor (beta chain) originates from a study of blood T cell repertoires in COVID-19. Looking at the study overall: The United States, Italy and Spain were the sources of the acute and convalescent COVID-19 samples. In each case, the material was cDNA or gDNA derived from T cells, B-cell-depleted T cells, or PBMCs.

This CDR3 has 15 amino acids. V lost 3 bases and J 2 bases, leaving 13 bases between the germline ends. CDR1 is KGHSH, CDR2 LQKENI, per germline. Original methodology: Estimation of nucleated cell counts was performed using reference gene primer amplification. TCRdb's copy holds only in-frame clones and misses some; the assay was immunoSEQ multiplex PCR. V, J and clone size reflect that table, while D and trimming were determined from the DNA. The repertoire holds about 140,000 clones, with 84% as singletons. The specimen sequenced was peripheral blood. The chain is built from TRBV18 and TRBJ1-1; possible D gene TRBD1, 6 bases. The receptor was isolated from a woman over 75 in a cohort sampled during active or convalescent COVID-19. In DNA, the CDR3 is TGTGCCAGCTCACCCGTAGGACAGTTTAACACTGAAGCTTTCTTT. It is translated as CASSPVGQFNTEAFF.